A single T cell receptor (beta chain) is shown here with its context. The antigen is unknown. The CDR3 contains 15 residues. Healthy bone marrow donors formed the donor group. The sample belongs to a study of cytomegalovirus exposure and HLA in healthy donors. Overall study findings and caveats: Three chains tied to CMV proved CMV antigen-specific in vitro. Some V segments (TRBV6-2 and TRBV6-3 among them) were excluded as indistinguishable.

With 60 Vbeta and 13 Jbeta primers, the PCR was carried out. The method was immunoSEQ multiplex PCR; TCRdb's version includes in-frame clones alone and lacks a portion of them. The sample has 280,000 or so clones, 70% to 90% seen once. Sequencing was done on a sample of PBMCs. This TCR was sampled from a woman aged 18-29 years in good health and CMV-seronegative. The chain carries TRBV21-1 and TRBJ1-5. TRBV21-1 is an annotated pseudogene. For the CDR3, the DNA is TGTGCCAGGGTGTGGGGGGGCAGGGTCAATCAGCCCCAGCATTTT. Its translation is CARVWGGRVNQPQHF.